What follows are 9 T cell receptor beta chains derived from one specimen sequenced in a study of neoadjuvant anti-PD-1 for oral cavity cancer. Generated by immunoSEQ multiplex PCR, the TCRdb table keeps only in-frame clones and is missing some. Of roughly 13,000 clones listed, about 61% are singletons. The material was PBMCs, obtained before nivolumab (anti-PD-1) treatment. Every receptor here comes from a person between 40 and 80 years old with oral cavity squamous cell carcinoma.

The V call is TRBV2, the J call TRBJ2-7, with 9 bases aligning to TRBD1. Germline V gene data show CDR1 as SNHLY and CDR2 as FYNNEI. J gave up 4 bases and V 3 bases, and 4 bases lay outside the gene matches. This CDR3 is 14 amino acids long. The CDR3 sequence: CASSEQGQGYEQYF. CDR3 DNA sequence: TGTGCCAGCAGTGAGCAAGGACAGGGGTACGAGCAGTACTTC.

J is TRBJ1-1 and V is TRBV5-1; D gene ambiguous. Trimming took off 6 bases at V and 4 bases at J, with 16 bases between the two ends. The CDR3 is 14 residues long. Germline loops: CDR1 SGHRS, CDR2 YFSETQ. CDR3 bases: TGCGCCAGCAACCCCACAGTTTTTGGCACTGAAGCTTTCTTT. Its protein is CASNPTVFGTEAFF.

The rearrangement joins TRBV30 to TRBJ2-4; no reliable D call. This CDR3 spans 15 amino acids. Germline CDR1 is GTSNPN and CDR2 is SVGIG (reference sequence). Trimming pared 3 bases from V and 3 bases from J, leaving 15 bases between. CDR3 coding DNA: TGTGCCTGGAGCAAGCCTGACCTGGTCAAAAACATTCAGTACTTC. The encoded protein is CAWSKPDLVKNIQYF.

The V and J genes are TRBV15 and TRBJ2-7; D unclear. The germline CDR1 and CDR2 sequences are LNHNV and YYDKDF (reference sequence). CDR3 length: 14 amino acids. V lost 1 base to trimming and J lost 7 bases, with 14 bases between them. The CDR3 nucleotides read TGTGCCACCAGCAGAGTGGTCCTTAACAGTGAGCAGTACTTC. Its translation is CATSRVVLNSEQYF.

The J gene is TRBJ1-2, the V gene TRBV18; 8 bases line up with TRBD1. With 3 bases clipped from V and 5 bases from J, the junction kept 11 bases outside the gene matches. The CDR3 runs to 16 residues. Germline loops: CDR1 KGHSH, CDR2 LQKENI. The CDR3 bases are TGTGCCAGCTCACCCGGGACAGGCACAACGAAATATGGCTACACCTTC. Its protein is CASSPGTGTTKYGYTF.

This clone was seen only a few times. The chain's CDR3 is CSARDGGYTF. The CDR3 nucleotides are TGCAGTGCTAGGGACGGCGGCTACACCTTC. The V call is TRBV20-1, the J call TRBJ1-2, with D unresolved. The CDR3 loop spans 10 amino acids. CDR1 and CDR2 (germline): DFQATT, SNEGSKA (reference sequence). The ends were cut back, 3 bases at V and 8 bases at J, with 7 bases in the middle.

V and J are TRBV7-2 and TRBJ2-3, with 7 nucleotides matching TRBD1. Trimming took 6 bases from V and 1 from J; bases not matched to a gene: 7. The germline V gene encodes CDR1 SGHTA and CDR2 FQGNSA. This CDR3 contains 15 residues. The CDR3 DNA sequence: TGTGCCAGCAGTCGACAGGGCGGCCGCACAGATACGCAGTATTTT. It yields the protein CASSRQGGRTDTQYF. Complete variable domain (other parts from reference TRBV7-2 and TRBJ2-3): GAGVSQSPSNKVTEKGKDVELRCDPISGHTALYWYRQSLGQGLEFLIYFQGNSAPDKSGLPSDRFSAERTGGSVSTLTIQRTQQEDSAVYLCASSRQGGRTDTQYFGPGTRLTVL.

The chain joins TRBV28 to TRBJ1-1; 8 positions agree with TRBD1. The CDR3 sequence is 15 residues long. The germline CDR1 and CDR2 sequences are MDHEN and SYDVKM. V trimming: 3 bases; J trimming: 1 base; junction bases outside the gene matches: 4. The CDR3 loop reads CASSLADRENTEAFF. The CDR3 DNA follows: TGTGCCAGCAGTTTGGCGGACAGGGAGAACACTGAAGCTTTCTTT.

This chain joins TRBV5-1 and TRBJ2-5; maybe TRBD1 (5 bases). V lost 4 bases, J lost 2 bases, and 15 bases lay in between. Looked up from germline, CDR1 is SGHRS and CDR2 is YFSETQ. CDR3 length: 15 residues. As DNA, the CDR3 is TGCGCCAGCAGCCTCCTGGGGCAGCGTCAAGAGACCCAGTACTTC. It codes for CASSLLGQRQETQYF.